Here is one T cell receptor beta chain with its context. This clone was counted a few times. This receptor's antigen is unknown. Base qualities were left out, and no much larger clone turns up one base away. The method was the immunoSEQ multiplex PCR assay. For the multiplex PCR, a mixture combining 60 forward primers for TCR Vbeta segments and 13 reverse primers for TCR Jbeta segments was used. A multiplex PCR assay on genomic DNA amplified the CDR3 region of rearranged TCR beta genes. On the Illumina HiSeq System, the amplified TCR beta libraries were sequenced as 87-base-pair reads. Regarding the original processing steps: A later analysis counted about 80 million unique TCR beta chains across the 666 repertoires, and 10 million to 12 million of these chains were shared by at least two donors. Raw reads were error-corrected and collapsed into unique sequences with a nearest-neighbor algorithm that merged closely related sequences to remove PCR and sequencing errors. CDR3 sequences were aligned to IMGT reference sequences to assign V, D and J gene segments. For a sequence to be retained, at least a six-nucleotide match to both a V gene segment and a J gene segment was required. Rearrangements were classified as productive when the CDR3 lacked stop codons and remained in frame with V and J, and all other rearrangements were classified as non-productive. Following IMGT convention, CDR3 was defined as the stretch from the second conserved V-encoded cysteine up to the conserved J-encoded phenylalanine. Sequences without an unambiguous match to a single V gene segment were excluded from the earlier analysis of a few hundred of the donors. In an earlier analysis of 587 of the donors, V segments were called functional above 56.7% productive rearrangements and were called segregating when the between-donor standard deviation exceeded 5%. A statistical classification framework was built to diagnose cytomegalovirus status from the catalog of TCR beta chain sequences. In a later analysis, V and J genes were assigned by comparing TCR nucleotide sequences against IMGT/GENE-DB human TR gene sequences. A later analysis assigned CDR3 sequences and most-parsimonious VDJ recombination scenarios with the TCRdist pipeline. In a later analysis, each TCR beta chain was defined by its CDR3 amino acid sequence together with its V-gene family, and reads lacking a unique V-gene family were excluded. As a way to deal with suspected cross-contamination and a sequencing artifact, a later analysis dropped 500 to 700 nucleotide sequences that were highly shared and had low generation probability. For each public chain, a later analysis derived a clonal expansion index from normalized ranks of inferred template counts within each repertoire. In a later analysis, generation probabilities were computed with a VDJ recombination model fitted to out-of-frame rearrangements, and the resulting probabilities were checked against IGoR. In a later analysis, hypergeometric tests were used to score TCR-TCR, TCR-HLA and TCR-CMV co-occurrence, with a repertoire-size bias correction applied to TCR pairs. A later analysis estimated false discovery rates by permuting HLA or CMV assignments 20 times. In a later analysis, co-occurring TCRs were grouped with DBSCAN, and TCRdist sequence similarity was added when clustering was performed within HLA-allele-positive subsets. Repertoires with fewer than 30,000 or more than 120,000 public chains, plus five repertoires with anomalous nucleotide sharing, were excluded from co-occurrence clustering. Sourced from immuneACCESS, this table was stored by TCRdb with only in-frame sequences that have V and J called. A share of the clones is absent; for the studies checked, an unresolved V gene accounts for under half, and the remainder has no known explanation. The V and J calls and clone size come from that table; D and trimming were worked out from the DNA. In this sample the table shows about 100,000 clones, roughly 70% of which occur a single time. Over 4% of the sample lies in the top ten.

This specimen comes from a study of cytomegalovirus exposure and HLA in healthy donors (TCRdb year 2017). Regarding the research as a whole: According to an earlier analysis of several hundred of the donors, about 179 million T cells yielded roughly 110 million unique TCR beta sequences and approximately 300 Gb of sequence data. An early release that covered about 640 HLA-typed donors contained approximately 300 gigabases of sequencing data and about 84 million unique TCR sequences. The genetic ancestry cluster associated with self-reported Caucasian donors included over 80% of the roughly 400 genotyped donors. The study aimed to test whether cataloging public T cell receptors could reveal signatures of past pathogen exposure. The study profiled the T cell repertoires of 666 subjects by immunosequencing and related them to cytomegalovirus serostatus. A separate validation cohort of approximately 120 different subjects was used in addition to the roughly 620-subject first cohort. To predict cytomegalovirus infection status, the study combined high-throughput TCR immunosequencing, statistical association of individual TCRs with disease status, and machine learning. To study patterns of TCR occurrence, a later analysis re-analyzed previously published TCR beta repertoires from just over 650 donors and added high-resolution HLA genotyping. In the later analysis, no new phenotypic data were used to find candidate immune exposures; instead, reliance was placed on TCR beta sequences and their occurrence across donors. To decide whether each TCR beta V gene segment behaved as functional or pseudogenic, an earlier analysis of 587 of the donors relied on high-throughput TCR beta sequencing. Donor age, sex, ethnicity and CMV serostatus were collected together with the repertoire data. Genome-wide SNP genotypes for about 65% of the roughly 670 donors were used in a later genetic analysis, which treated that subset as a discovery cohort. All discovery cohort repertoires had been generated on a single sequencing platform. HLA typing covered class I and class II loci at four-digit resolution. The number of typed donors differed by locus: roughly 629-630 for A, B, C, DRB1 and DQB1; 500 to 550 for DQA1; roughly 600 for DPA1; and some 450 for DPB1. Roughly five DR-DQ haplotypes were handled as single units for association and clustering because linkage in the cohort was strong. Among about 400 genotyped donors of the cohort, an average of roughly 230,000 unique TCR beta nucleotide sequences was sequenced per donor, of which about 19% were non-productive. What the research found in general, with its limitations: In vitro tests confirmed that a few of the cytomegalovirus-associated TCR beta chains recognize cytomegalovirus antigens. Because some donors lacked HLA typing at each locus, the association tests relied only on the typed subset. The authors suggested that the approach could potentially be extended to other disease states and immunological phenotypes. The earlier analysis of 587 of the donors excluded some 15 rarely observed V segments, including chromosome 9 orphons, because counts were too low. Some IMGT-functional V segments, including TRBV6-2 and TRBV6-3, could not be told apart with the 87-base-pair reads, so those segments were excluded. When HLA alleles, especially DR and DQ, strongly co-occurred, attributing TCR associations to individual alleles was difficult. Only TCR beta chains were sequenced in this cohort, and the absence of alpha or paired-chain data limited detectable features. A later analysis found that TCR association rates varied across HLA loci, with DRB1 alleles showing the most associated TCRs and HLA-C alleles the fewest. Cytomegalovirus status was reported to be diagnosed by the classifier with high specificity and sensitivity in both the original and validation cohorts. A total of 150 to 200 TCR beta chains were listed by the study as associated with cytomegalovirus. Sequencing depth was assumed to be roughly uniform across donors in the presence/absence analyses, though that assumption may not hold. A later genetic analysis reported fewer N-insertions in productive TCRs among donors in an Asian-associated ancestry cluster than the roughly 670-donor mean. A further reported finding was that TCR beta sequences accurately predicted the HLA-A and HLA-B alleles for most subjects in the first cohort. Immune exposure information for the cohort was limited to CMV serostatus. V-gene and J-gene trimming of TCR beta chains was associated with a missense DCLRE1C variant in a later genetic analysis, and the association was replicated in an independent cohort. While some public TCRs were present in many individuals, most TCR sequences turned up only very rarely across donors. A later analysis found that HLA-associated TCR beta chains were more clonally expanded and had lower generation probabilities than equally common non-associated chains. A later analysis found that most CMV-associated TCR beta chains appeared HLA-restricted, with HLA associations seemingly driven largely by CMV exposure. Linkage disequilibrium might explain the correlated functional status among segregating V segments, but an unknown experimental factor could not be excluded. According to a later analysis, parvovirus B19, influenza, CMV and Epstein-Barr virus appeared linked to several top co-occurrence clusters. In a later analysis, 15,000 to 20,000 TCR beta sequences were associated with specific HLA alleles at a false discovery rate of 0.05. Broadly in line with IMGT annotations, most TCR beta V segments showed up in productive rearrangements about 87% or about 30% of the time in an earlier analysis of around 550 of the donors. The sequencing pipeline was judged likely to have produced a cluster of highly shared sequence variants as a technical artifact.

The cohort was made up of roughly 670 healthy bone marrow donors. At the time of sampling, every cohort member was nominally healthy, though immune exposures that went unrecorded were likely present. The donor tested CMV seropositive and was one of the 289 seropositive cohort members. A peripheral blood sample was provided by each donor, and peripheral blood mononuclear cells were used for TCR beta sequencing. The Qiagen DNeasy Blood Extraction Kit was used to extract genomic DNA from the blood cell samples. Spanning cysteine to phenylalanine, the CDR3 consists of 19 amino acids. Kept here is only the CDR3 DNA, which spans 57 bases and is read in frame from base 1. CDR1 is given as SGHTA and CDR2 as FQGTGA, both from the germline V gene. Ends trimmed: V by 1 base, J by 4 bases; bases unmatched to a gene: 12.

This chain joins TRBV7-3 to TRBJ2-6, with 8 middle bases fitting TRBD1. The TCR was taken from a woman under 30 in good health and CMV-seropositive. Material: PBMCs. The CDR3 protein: CASSLNGRQGAAGANVLTF. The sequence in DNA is TGTGCCAGCAGCTTAAATGGACGGCAGGGGGCGGCCGGGGCCAACGTCCTGACTTTC. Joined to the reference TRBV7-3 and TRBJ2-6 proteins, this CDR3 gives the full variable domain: GAGVSQTPSNKVTEKGKYVELRCDPISGHTALYWYRQSLGQGPEFLIYFQGTGAADDSGLPNDRFFAVRPEGSVSTLKIQRTERGDSAVYLCASSLNGRQGAAGANVLTFGAGSRLTVL.